This is a list of T cell receptor beta chains from one sample in a study of cytomegalovirus exposure and HLA in healthy donors. Method: immunoSEQ multiplex PCR; TCRdb's copy keeps in-frame clones and lacks some. The data contain 110,000 to 150,000 clones, 70% to 80% of them singletons. Input material: PBMCs. These receptor sequences come from a woman between 18 and 29 years old in good health and CMV-seropositive. The CDR3 runs from the conserved cysteine through the conserved F or W. A D gene is named only where the DNA matches it firmly. Size values are once, few and many counts, or a class for expanded clones, and some rows have none.

d_gene,v_gene,abundance,len,j_gene,CDR3nt,CDR3aa
TRBD1,TRBV11-3,once,12,TRBJ1-1,TGTGCCAGCAGCTTACAGGGGGCTGAAGCTTTCTTT,CASSLQGAEAFF
TRBD1,TRBV7-9,NA,13,TRBJ1-2,TGTGCCAGCAGCCGGACAGGGGCTGGGGGCTACACCTTC,CASSRTGAGGYTF
TRBD1,TRBV10-1,NA,14,TRBJ2-5,TGCGCCAGCAGCCGGACAGGGAAGTACGAGACCCAGTACTTC,CASSRTGKYETQYF
TRBD2,TRBV30,NA,14,TRBJ2-1,TGTGCCTGGGGGATGGCGGGGGGATTATTAGGCCAGTTCTTC,CAWGMAGGLLGQFF
NA,TRBV12-5,NA,18,TRBJ1-3,TGTGCTAGTGGTTTGGTCCGACAGGCAGGGATTTCCGGAAACACCATATATTTT,CASGLVRQAGISGNTIYF
TRBD1,TRBV4-1,few,14,TRBJ1-1,TGCGCCAGCAGCCGAGGACAGGGTAGCACTGAAGCTTTCTTT,CASSRGQGSTEAFF
NA,TRBV11-2,NA,11,TRBJ2-7,TGTGCCAGCAGCTCATACAGAGAGCAGTACTTC,CASSSYREQYF
NA,TRBV6-5,NA,15,TRBJ1-1,TGTGCCAGCAGTTACGGGGCAGGCCAGAACACTGAAGCTTTCTTT,CASSYGAGQNTEAFF
NA,TRBV4-3,NA,17,TRBJ2-1,TGCGCCAGCAGCCAAGATCTAGTCTCGAGTGGGTACAATGAGCAGTTCTTC,CASSQDLVSSGYNEQFF
TRBD2,TRBV6-6,NA,15,TRBJ2-7,TGTGCCAGCAGTATCGACGGGGGGGCCGCCTACGAGCAGTACTTC,CASSIDGGAAYEQYF
TRBD2,TRBV7-2,NA,19,TRBJ2-4,TGTGCCAGCAGCTCCTCCACCCTAGCGGGGGGATTAGCCAAAAACATTCAGTACTTC,CASSSSTLAGGLAKNIQYF
NA,TRBV5-1,NA,13,TRBJ1-2,TGCGCCAGCAGCTTGGTACCCAGTTATGGCTACACCTTC,CASSLVPSYGYTF
TRBD1,TRBV5-1,NA,14,TRBJ1-2,TGCGCCAGCAGCTTGGGGACAGGGACCGATGGCTACACCTTC,CASSLGTGTDGYTF
NA,TRBV30,few,15,TRBJ1-1,TGTGCCTGGAGTATCCCCACGACAGTCAACACTGAAGCTTTCTTT,CAWSIPTTVNTEAFF
NA,TRBV28,NA,15,TRBJ1-6,TGTGCCAGCAACCCTGGACAAGACAGTTACTCACCCCTCCACTTT,CASNPGQDSYSPLHF
NA,TRBV9,NA,15,TRBJ1-2,TGTGCCAGCAGCTCTCATACCCGGGGGGTTGGTGGCTACACCTTC,CASSSHTRGVGGYTF
TRBD2,TRBV7-2,NA,15,TRBJ2-1,TGTGCCGACTCCCTAGCGGGAGCCTCCTACAATGAGCAGTTCTTC,CADSLAGASYNEQFF
TRBD1,TRBV27,NA,14,TRBJ1-1,TGTGCCAGCAGTTTGGGACAGGGATATACTGAAGCTTCCTTT,CASSLGQGYTEASF
NA,TRBV13,NA,13,TRBJ2-7,TGTGCCAGCAGCTTAGGACAGACTAACGAGCAGTACTTC,CASSLGQTNEQYF
NA,TRBV5-1,NA,15,TRBJ2-1,TGCGCCAGCAGCTTCCTGGGCTTCAACTACAATGAGCAGTTCTTC,CASSFLGFNYNEQFF
NA,TRBV2,NA,14,TRBJ1-4,TGTGCCAGCAGCCCGGAGGGAGGAAATGAAAAACTGTTTTTT,CASSPEGGNEKLFF
NA,TRBV5-1,NA,14,TRBJ1-1,TGCGCCAGCAGCCCACCAAGGGAGAGGACTGAAGCTTTCTTT,CASSPPRERTEAFF
TRBD1,TRBV9,NA,16,TRBJ2-5,TGTGCCAGCAGCGTAGGCTACCGGGACAGAAAAGAGACCCAGTACTTC,CASSVGYRDRKETQYF
TRBD2,TRBV5-4,NA,15,TRBJ2-7,TGTGCCAGCAGCTCTCTAGCGGGGGGGTACTACGAGCAGTACTTC,CASSSLAGGYYEQYF
NA,TRBV28,NA,12,TRBJ2-2,TGTGCCAGCAGCGAGCGATCCGGGGAGCTGTTTTTT,CASSERSGELFF
TRBD2,TRBV28,NA,15,TRBJ2-1,TGTGCCAGCAGTCCACCAGCGGGGGGGTTAAATGAGCAGTTCTTC,CASSPPAGGLNEQFF
TRBD1,TRBV2,NA,15,TRBJ2-5,TGTGCCAGCAGTGGAGGGGACAGGGTTTGGGAGACCCAGTACTTC,CASSGGDRVWETQYF
TRBD1,TRBV5-1,few,16,TRBJ2-5,TGCGCCAGCAGCTTGTGGGGGACAGTCACGCAAGAGACCCAGTACTTC,CASSLWGTVTQETQYF
NA,TRBV5-1,NA,13,TRBJ2-1,TGCGCCAGCAGCTTGGGACAGCTCAATGAGCAGTTCTTC,CASSLGQLNEQFF
TRBD1,TRBV18,NA,17,TRBJ1-6,TGTGCCAGCTCACCACAACTCGGACAGGGGGGAGGTTCACCCCTCCACTTT,CASSPQLGQGGGSPLHF
NA,TRBV7-8,few,14,TRBJ1-2,TGTGCCAGCAGCTTACCAGGGAATCCCTATGGCTACACCTTC,CASSLPGNPYGYTF
NA,TRBV10-1,NA,13,TRBJ1-6,TGCGCCAGCAGTGACCTCAGAAATTCACCCCTCCACTTT,CASSDLRNSPLHF
NA,TRBV15,NA,19,TRBJ1-3,TGTGCCACCAGCAGAGAGGTGGGGCGAGGAAAAGCAACTGGAAACACCATATATTTT,CATSREVGRGKATGNTIYF
NA,TRBV13,once,13,TRBJ2-3,TGTGCCAGCTTAGCAGGGGCGGAAGATACGCAGTATTTT,CASLAGAEDTQYF
NA,TRBV30,NA,13,TRBJ1-3,TGTGCCTGGACCGAAGCAGGTGGAAACACCATATATTTT,CAWTEAGGNTIYF
NA,TRBV18,NA,14,TRBJ1-5,TGTGCCAGCTCACCATCAGGTCTCAATCAGCCCCAGCATTTT,CASSPSGLNQPQHF
NA,TRBV5-1,NA,16,TRBJ1-1,TGCGCCAGCAGCTTGTATATCGCGTTGGAGGGGACTGAAGCTTTCTTT,CASSLYIALEGTEAFF
NA,TRBV5-1,NA,19,TRBJ2-6,TGCGCCAGCAGCTCAGCGGGGCAGGGGGCGCATTTTGGGGCCAACGTCCTGACTTTC,CASSSAGQGAHFGANVLTF
TRBD1,TRBV14,NA,17,TRBJ2-7,TGTGCCAGCAGCCAACTAATCGGGGCAGGGGGCAGCTACGAGCAGTACTTC,CASSQLIGAGGSYEQYF
TRBD1,TRBV7-2,NA,16,TRBJ1-1,TGTGCCAGCAGCTTAGCGGGACAGGGCGGAGGGACTGAAGCTTTCTTT,CASSLAGQGGGTEAFF
NA,TRBV7-8,NA,15,TRBJ2-5,TGTGCCAGCAGCCTAAACCAGGGTCCCCAAGAGACCCAGTACTTC,CASSLNQGPQETQYF
NA,TRBV4-2,NA,18,TRBJ2-2,TGTGCCAGCAGCCAAGATACGCTAGGTCTAGCTTACACCGGGGAGCTGTTTTTT,CASSQDTLGLAYTGELFF
TRBD1,TRBV7-2,few,17,TRBJ2-2,TGTGCCAGCAGCTTAGGGGGACAGGGGACGAACACCGGGGAGCTGTTTTTT,CASSLGGQGTNTGELFF
TRBD2,TRBV2,NA,18,TRBJ2-3,TGTGCCAGCAGTGGGCGGACGGTTCGGGGGGGTGCCACAGATACGCAGTATTTT,CASSGRTVRGGATDTQYF
NA,TRBV14,NA,15,TRBJ1-4,TGTGCCAGCAGCCAAGGTCTCAGCGCGAATGAAAAACTGTTTTTT,CASSQGLSANEKLFF
TRBD2,TRBV29-1,NA,13,TRBJ2-7,TGCAGCGTTTCGACTAGCGGCGGTAACGAGCAGTACTTC,CSVSTSGGNEQYF
TRBD1,TRBV4-1,once,14,TRBJ1-1,TGCGCCAGCAGCCTTCGACAGGGGGTCGCTGAAGCTTTCTTT,CASSLRQGVAEAFF
TRBD1,TRBV6-1,NA,14,TRBJ2-7,TGTGCCAGCAGTGTCGGGGACAGGGCGTACGAGCAGTACTTC,CASSVGDRAYEQYF
NA,TRBV5-1,once,17,TRBJ2-1,TGCGCCAGCAGCTACCGATCGCGGGGTTCCGCAAGCGATGAGCAGTTCTTC,CASSYRSRGSASDEQFF
TRBD1,TRBV5-1,NA,12,TRBJ2-5,TGCGCCAGCAGCCAAGGACAGGGACCCCAGTACTTC,CASSQGQGPQYF
NA,TRBV30,NA,14,TRBJ2-1,TGTGCCTGGAGCCTCCGGAGGGTAAACAATGAGCAGTTCTTC,CAWSLRRVNNEQFF
NA,TRBV7-8,NA,17,TRBJ2-1,TGTGCCAGCAGCTTAGAGGGGTTCACTTTCTCCTACAATGAGCAGTTCTTC,CASSLEGFTFSYNEQFF
NA,TRBV5-5,NA,15,TRBJ1-3,TGTGCCAGCAGCTTGGTGGGGGGTCCTGGAAACACCATATATTTT,CASSLVGGPGNTIYF
NA,TRBV27,NA,14,TRBJ1-2,TGTGCCAGCAGGTCTAATATCCCCCTAGATGGCTACACCTTC,CASRSNIPLDGYTF
TRBD2,TRBV5-1,NA,18,TRBJ2-3,TGCGCCAGCAGCTTGTTGGCTAGCGGGGGCACCAGCACAGATACGCAGTATTTT,CASSLLASGGTSTDTQYF